Many counts were recorded for the clone carrying this TCR beta chain. The source of the sample is a study of T cell repertoires in cytomegalovirus infection. The wider study: Public signatures in TCR beta pointed to CMV infection and matching HLA type.

TCRdb recomputed calls from the reads with MiXCR, one row per CDR3 protein. This sample has about 300,000 distinct CDR3 sequences, with 8% to 10% found just once. Germline CDR1 is SNHLY and CDR2 is FYNNEI. There are 17 residues in the CDR3. V shed 2 bases and J shed 0 bases, with 15 bases lying between them. J is TRBJ2-3 and V is TRBV2, with a possible D match to TRBD2 (5 bases). This TCR derives from a human donor in good health (CMV status not recorded). Some clones in this sample may be carry-over from other donors' samples. Sequencing was carried out using PBMCs. The CDR3: CASSESLLSVSTDTQYF. CDR3 nucleotides: TGTGCCAGCAGTGAATCCCTACTTAGCGTCAGCACAGATACGCAGTATTTT. Variable domain in full (rest from reference TRBV2 and TRBJ2-3): EPEVTQTPSHQVTQMGQEVILRCVPISNHLYFYWYRQILGQKVEFLVSFYNNEISEKSEIFDDQFSVERPDGSNFTLKIRSTKLEDSAMYFCASSESLLSVSTDTQYFGPGTRLTVL.